Detailed here is one TCR beta chain. Via MiXCR, TCRdb re-called the 5' RACE reads, giving one row per CDR3 protein. Altogether approximately 77,000 distinct CDR3 sequences are present, 9.5% to 15% being singletons, with the ten largest covering 15% to 17%. The sample originates from a study of early T cells in non-severe SARS-CoV-2 infection. Study-wide background: Sequencing of unsorted whole blood was done on bulk RNA, leaving chains unpaired.

Germline values: CDR1 SGHKS, CDR2 YYEKEE (reference sequence). Trimming took 5 bases from V and 0 from J, leaving 6 bases between them. The CDR3 sequence is 13 residues long. The chain is built from TRBV5-5 and TRBJ2-1; no definite D call. The sample here was whole blood, taken at baseline. The sequence was collected from an adult who was a healthcare worker with PCR-confirmed SARS-CoV-2 infection or an uninfected control (not recorded which). The donor label of this sample is uncertain. The CDR3 here is CASSRVSYNEQFF. The CDR3 DNA reads as TGTGCCAGCAGTCGGGTCTCCTACAATGAGCAGTTCTTC.